This TCR beta chain is drawn from a study of cytomegalovirus exposure and HLA in healthy donors. General study findings and limits: Being productive about 87% or about 30% of the time was typical of most TCR beta V segments in an earlier analysis. A list of approximately 160 TCR beta chains associated with cytomegalovirus was given. Among the CMV-associated chains, a few were confirmed in vitro as specific for CMV antigens. Whilst most TCR sequences proved rare, a subset of public TCRs occurred across many donors.

The CDR3 length is 13 residues. Per germline, CDR1 GTSNPN and CDR2 SVGIG (reference sequence). Comment on this clone: As yet, its antigen is unknown. Mismatch with germline at one junction end may stem from a read error.

The PCR used 60 Vbeta and 13 Jbeta primers. Generated by immunoSEQ multiplex PCR, the TCRdb table keeps only in-frame clones and is missing some. The sample records approximately 150,000 clones, roughly 79% being singletons. Sequencing was done on a sample of PBMCs. The sequence was obtained from a woman between 40 and 50 years old in good health and CMV-seropositive. This chain links TRBV30 with TRBJ1-2; 9 bases match TRBD1. CDR3 DNA: TGTGCCTGGAGTCCGGGACAGGGAACGCACGGGAGATTC. Its translation is CAWSPGQGTHGRF.